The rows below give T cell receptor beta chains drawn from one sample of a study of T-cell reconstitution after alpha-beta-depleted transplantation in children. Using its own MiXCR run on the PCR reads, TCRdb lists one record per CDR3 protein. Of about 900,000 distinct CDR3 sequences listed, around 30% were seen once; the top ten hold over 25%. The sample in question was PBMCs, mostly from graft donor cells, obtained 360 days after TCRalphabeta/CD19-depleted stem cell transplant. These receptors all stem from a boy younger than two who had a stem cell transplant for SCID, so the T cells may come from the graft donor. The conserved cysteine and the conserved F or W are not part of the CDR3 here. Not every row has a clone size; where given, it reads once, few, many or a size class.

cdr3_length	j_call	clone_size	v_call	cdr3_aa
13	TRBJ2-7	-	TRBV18	ASSRGTGDAYEQY
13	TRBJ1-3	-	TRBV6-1	ASSRGQDIGNTIY
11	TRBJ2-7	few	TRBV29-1	SASTGNSYEQY
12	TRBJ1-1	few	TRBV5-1	ASSLSVLNTEAF
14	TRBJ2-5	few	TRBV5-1	ASSSSTGGYQETQY
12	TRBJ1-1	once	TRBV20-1	SAGKTGRETEAF
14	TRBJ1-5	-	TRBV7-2	ASSLQDRGGNQPQH
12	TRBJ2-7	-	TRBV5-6	ASSFHRGSYEQY
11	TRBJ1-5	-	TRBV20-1	SARGTYNQPQH
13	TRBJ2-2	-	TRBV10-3	AIRTSGLNTGELF
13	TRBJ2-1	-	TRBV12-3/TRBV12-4	ASSDRDRVLGEQF
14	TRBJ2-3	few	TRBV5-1	ASSLAGQESTDTQY
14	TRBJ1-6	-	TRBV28	ASSFPSGVGNSPLH
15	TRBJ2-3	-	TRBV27	ASSLEGLILGTDTQY
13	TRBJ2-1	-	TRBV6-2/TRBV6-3	ASSYRGAGRYEQF
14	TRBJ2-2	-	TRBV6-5	ASSYSSAGITGELF
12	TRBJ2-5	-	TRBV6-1	ASTYAAGRETQY
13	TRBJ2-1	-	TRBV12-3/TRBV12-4	ASSSRQGSYHEQF
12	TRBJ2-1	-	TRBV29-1	SGSLAGGYNEQF
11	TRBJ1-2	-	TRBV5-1	ASSGRRADGYT
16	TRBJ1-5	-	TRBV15	ATSGRASGQGANQPQH
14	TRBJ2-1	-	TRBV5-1	ASSLRAWTNQNEQF
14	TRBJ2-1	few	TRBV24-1	ATSDLGSKGSVEQF
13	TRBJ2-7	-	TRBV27	ASSSSGEPVRAQY
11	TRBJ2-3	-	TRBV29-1	SLRGPQPDTQY
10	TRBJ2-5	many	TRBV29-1	SVRRAGETQY
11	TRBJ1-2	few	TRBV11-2	ASSLETVYGYT
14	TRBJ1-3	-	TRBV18	ASSPQGQGSGNTIY
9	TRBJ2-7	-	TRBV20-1	SAAWGLVQY
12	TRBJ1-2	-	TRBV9	ASSPLSANYGYT
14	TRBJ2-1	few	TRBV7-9	ASSPTADSSYNEQF
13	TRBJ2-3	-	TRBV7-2	ASSLEATSPDTQY
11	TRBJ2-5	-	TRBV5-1	ASLDRTQETQY
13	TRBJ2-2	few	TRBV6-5	ASSYLTGSNGELF
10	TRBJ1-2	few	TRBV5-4	ASGGQGHGYT
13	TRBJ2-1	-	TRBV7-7	ASSSNPETFNEQF
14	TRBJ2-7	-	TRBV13	ASSANRDRVRYEQY